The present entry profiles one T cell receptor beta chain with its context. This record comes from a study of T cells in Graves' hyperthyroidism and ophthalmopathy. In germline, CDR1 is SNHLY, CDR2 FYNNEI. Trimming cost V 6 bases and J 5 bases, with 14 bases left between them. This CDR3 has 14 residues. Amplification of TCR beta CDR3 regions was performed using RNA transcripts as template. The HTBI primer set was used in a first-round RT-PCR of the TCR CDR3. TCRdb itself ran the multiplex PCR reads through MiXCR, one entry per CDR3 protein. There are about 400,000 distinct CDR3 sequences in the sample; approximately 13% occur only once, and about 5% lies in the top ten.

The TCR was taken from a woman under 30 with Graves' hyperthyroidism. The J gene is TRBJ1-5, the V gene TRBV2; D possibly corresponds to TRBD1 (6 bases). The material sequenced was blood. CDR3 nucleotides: TGTGCCAGCAGCCGAGGGGGGAGCTATCAGCCCCAGCATTTT. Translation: CASSRGGSYQPQHF.